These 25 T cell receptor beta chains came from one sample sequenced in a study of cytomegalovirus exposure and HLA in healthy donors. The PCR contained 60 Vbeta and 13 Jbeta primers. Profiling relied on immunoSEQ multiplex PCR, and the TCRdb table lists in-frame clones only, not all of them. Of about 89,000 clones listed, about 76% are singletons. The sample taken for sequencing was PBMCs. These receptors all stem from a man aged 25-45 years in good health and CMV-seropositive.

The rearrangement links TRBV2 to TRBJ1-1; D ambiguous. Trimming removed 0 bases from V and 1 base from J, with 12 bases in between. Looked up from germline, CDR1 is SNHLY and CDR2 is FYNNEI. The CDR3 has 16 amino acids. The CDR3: CASSEAGRTWNTEAFF. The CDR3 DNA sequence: TGTGCCAGCAGTGAAGCGGGCCGAACTTGGAACACTGAAGCTTTCTTT.

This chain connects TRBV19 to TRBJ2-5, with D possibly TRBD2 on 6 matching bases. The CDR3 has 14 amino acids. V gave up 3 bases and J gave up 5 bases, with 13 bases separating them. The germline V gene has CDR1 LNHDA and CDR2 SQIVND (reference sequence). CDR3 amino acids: CASSISGGKETQYF. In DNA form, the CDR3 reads TGTGCCAGTAGTATTTCAGGAGGGAAGGAGACCCAGTACTTC.

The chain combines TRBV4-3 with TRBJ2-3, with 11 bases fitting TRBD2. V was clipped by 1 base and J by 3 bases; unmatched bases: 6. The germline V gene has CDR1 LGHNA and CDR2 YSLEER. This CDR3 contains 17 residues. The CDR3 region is CASSQGIAGGGTDTQYF. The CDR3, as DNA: TGCGCCAGCAGCCAAGGGATAGCGGGGGGGGGTACAGATACGCAGTATTTT.

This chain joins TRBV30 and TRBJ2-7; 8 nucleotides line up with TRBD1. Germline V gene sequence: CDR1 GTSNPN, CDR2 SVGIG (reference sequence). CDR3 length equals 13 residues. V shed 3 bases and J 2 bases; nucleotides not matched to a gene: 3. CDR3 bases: TGTGCCTGGAGGGACAGGGAGGCCTACGAGCAGTACTTC. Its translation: CAWRDREAYEQYF.

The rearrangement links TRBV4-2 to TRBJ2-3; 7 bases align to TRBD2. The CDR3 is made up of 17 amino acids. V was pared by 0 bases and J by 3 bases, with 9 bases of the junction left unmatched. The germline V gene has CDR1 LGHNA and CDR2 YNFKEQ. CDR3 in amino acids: CASSQDWKGEGTDTQYF. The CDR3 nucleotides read TGTGCCAGCAGCCAAGATTGGAAAGGGGAGGGTACAGATACGCAGTATTTT.

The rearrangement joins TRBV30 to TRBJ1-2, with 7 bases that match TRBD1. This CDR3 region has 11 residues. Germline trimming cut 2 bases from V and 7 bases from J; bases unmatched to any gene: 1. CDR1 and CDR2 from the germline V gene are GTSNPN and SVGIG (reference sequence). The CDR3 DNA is TGTGCCTGGAGTCCAGGGGGTGGCTACACCTTC. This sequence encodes CAWSPGGGYTF.

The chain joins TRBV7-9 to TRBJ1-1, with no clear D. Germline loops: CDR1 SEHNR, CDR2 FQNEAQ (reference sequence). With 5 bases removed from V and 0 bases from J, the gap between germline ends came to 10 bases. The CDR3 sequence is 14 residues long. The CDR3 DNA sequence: TGTGCCAGCAGCCCCATGGCCCTGAACACTGAAGCTTTCTTT. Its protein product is CASSPMALNTEAFF.

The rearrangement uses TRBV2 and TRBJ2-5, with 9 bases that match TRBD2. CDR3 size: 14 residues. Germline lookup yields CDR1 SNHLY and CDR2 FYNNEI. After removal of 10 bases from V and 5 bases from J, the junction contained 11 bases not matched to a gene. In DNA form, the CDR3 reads TGTGCCACCCCGGGGCGGGGGGGCGGGGAGACCCAGTACTTC. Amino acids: CATPGRGGGETQYF.

Here the CDR3 reads CASSISNSGNTIYF. The CDR3 DNA is TGTGCCAGTAGTATTAGTAACTCTGGAAACACCATATATTTT. The chain uses TRBV19 and TRBJ1-3; D is ambiguous. Looked up from germline, CDR1 is LNHDA and CDR2 is SQIVND (reference sequence). The CDR3 is 14 residues long. V was shortened by 3 bases and J by 0 bases, with 6 bases between the two germline ends.

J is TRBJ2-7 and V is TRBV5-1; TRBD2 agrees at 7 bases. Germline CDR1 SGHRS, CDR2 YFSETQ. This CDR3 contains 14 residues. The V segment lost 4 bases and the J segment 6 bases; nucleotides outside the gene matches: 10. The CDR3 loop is CASSHTSAIGEQYF. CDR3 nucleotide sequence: TGCGCCAGCAGCCACACTAGCGCGATCGGCGAGCAGTACTTC.

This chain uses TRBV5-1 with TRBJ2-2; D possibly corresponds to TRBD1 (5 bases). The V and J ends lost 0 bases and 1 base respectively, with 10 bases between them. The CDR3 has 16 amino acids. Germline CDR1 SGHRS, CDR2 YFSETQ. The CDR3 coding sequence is TGCGCCAGCAGCTTGGTTCCAGGGTTGAACACCGGGGAGCTGTTTTTT. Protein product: CASSLVPGLNTGELFF.

The CDR3 DNA sequence: TGCGCCAGCAGAGAAAAGGTGGAGGGTGAGACCCAGTACTTC. Protein product: CASREKVEGETQYF. V usage is TRBV5-1 and J usage is TRBJ2-5, with D perhaps matching TRBD2 (6 bases). CDR3 size: 14 residues. The germline V gene has CDR1 SGHRS and CDR2 YFSETQ. V gave up 5 bases and J gave up 5 bases, with 16 bases separating them.

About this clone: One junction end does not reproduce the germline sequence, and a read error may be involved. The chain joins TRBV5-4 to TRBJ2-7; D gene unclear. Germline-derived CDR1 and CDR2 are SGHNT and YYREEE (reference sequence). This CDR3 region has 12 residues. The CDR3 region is CASSLEAYEQYF. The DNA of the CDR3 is TGTGCCAGCAGTTTGGAAGCTTACGAGCAGTACTTC.

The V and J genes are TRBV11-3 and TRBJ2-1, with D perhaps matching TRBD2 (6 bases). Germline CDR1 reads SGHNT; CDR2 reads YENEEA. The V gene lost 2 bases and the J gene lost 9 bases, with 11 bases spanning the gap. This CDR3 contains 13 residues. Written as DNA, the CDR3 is TGTGCCAGCAGCTTACTGGGGGGACGTGAGCAGTTCTTC. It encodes CASSLLGGREQFF. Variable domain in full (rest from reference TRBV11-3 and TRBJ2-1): EAGVVQSPRYKIIEKKQPVAFWCNPISGHNTLYWYLQNLGQGPELLIRYENEEAVDDSQLPKDRFSAERLKGVDSTLKIQPAELGDSAVYLCASSLLGGREQFFGPGTRLTVL.

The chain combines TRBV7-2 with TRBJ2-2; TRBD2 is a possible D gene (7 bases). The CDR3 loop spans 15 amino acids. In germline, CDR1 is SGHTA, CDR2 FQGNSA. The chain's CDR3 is CAEGGAGANTGELFF. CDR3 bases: TGTGCGGAGGGGGGGGCGGGGGCGAACACCGGGGAGCTGTTTTTT.

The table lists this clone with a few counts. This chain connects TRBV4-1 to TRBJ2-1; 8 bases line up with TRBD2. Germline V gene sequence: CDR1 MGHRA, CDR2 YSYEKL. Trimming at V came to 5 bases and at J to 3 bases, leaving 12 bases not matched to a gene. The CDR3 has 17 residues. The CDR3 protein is CASSGQARGGIYNEQFF. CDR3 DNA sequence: TGCGCCAGCAGCGGCCAGGCGCGCGGGGGGATCTACAATGAGCAGTTCTTC.

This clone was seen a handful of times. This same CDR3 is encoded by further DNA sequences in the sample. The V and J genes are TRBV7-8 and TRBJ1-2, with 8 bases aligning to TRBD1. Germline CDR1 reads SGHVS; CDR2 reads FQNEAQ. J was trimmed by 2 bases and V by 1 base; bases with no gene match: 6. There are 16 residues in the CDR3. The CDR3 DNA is TGTGCCAGCAGCTTAGAGCTATGGACAGGGAACTATGGCTACACCTTC. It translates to CASSLELWTGNYGYTF.

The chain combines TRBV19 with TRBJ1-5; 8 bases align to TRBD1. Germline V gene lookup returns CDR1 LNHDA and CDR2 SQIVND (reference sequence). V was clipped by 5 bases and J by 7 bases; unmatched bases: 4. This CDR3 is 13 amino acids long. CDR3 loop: CASSPGGPQPQHF. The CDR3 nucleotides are TGTGCCAGTAGTCCAGGGGGCCCACAGCCCCAGCATTTT.

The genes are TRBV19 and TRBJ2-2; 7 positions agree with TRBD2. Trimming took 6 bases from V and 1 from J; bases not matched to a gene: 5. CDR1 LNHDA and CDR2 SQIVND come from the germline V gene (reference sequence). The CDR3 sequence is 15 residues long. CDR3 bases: TGTGCCAGTAGCCCCTGGGAGGGGAACACCGGGGAGCTGTTTTTT. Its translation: CASSPWEGNTGELFF. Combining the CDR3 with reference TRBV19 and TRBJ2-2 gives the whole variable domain DGGITQSPKYLFRKEGQNVTLSCEQNLNHDAMYWYRQDPGQGLRLIYYSQIVNDFQKGDIAEGYSVSREKKESFPLTVTSAQKNPTAFYLCASSPWEGNTGELFFGEGSRLTVL.

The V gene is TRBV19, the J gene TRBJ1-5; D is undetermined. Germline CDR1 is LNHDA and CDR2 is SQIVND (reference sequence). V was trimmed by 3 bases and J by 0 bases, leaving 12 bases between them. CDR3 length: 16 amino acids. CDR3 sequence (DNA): TGTGCCAGTAGTATCCGGGGAACGAATAGCAATCAGCCCCAGCATTTT. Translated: CASSIRGTNSNQPQHF.

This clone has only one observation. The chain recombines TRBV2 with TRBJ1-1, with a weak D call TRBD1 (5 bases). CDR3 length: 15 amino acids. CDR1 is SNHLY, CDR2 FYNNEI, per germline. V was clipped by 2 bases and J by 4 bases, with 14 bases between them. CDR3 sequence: CASSESTERGTEAFF. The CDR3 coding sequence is TGTGCCAGCAGTGAATCGACCGAAAGGGGCACTGAAGCTTTCTTT.

For the CDR3, the DNA is TGTGCCAGCACCCGACTGGGACAGTACAGCTCTGGAAACACCATATATTTT. Its protein is CASTRLGQYSSGNTIYF. V and J are TRBV2 and TRBJ1-3, with 7 bases matching TRBD1. Germline CDR1 and CDR2: SNHLY and FYNNEI. V lost 7 bases and J lost 0; bases outside the gene matches: 12. The length of the CDR3 is 17 residues.

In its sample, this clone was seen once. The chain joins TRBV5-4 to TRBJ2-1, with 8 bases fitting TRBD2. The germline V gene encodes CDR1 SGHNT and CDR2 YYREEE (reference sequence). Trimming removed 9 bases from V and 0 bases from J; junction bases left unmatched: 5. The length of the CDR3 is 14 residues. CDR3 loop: CATGGGHSYNEQFF. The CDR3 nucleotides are TGTGCCACCGGCGGGGGGCACTCCTACAATGAGCAGTTCTTC. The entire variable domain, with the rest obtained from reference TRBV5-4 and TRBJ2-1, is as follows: ETGVTQSPTHLIKTRGQQVTLRCSSQSGHNTVSWYQQALGQGPQFIFQYYREEENGRGNFPPRFSGLQFPNYSSELNVNALELDDSALYLCATGGGHSYNEQFFGPGTRLTVL.

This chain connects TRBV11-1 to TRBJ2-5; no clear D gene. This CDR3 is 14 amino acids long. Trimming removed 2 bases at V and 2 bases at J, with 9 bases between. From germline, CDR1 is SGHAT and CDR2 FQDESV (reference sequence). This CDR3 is CASSLSAPQETQYF. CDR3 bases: TGTGCCAGCAGCTTAAGCGCCCCTCAAGAGACCCAGTACTTC. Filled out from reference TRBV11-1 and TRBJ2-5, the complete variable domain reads EAEVAQSPRYKITEKSQAVAFWCDPISGHATLYWYRQILGQGPELLVQFQDESVVDDSQLPKDRFSAERLKGVDSTLKIQPAELGDSAMYLCASSLSAPQETQYFGPGTRLLVL.

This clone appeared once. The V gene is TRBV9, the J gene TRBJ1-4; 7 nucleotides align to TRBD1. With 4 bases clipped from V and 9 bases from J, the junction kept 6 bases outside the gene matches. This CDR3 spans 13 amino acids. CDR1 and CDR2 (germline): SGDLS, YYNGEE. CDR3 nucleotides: TGTGCCAGCAGCCCTCGGGACAGCCAAAAACTGTTTTTT. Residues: CASSPRDSQKLFF. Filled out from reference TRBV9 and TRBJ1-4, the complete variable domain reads DSGVTQTPKHLITATGQRVTLRCSPRSGDLSVYWYQQSLDQGLQFLIQYYNGEERAKGNILERFSAQQFPDLHSELNLSSLELGDSALYFCASSPRDSQKLFFGSGTQLSVL.